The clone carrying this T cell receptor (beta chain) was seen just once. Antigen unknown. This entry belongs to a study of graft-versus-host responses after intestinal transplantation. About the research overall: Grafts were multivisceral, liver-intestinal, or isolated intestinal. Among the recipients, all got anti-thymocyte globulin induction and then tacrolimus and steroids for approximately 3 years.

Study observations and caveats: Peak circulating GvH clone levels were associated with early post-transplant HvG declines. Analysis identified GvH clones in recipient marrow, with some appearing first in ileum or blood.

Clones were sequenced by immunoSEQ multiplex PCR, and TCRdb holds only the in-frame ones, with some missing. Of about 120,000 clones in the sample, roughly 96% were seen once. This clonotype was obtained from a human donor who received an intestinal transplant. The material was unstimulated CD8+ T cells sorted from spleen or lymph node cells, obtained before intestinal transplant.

The CDR3 is CASSQRSTGGQDEQYF. The DNA for the CDR3 is TGCGCCAGCAGCCAGAGGTCCACAGGGGGCCAGGACGAGCAGTACTTC. The J gene is TRBJ2-7, the V gene TRBV4-1, with 9 bases fitting TRBD1. This CDR3 comprises 16 residues. Germline CDR1 MGHRA, CDR2 YSYEKL. The trim removed 3 bases at V and 5 bases at J, leaving 11 bases unmatched.